One sample yielded the 18 T cell receptor beta chains listed below, sequenced in a study of T cells after yellow fever vaccination. TCRdb analysed the 5' RACE reads with MiXCR anew, one entry per CDR3 protein. The sample includes 500,000 to 650,000 distinct CDR3 sequences, about 12% of them seen just once. Sample: PBMCs, taken on the day of the yellow fever booster vaccination. The receptors derive from a man between 25 and 39 years old who received the YFV17D yellow fever vaccine.

A few counts support this clonotype. This chain links TRBV7-2 with TRBJ2-1; maybe TRBD2 (6 bases). CDR3 size: 15 residues. The V end lost 5 bases, the J end lost 6 bases, and 17 bases lay between the germline ends. Germline CDR1 and CDR2: SGHTA and FQGNSA. In DNA, the CDR3 is TGTGCCAGCAGCCGCGGACTTGGGGGGACCAATGAGCAGTTCTTC. It encodes CASSRGLGGTNEQFF.

This clonotype has only a few counts. The chain joins TRBV5-1 to TRBJ2-2; D gene uncertain. V gave up 0 bases and J gave up 5 bases, with 8 bases separating them. Germline V gives CDR1 SGHRS, CDR2 YFSETQ. The CDR3 sequence is 14 residues long. The DNA for the CDR3 is TGCGCCAGCAGCTTGGATGGTGGTACCGGGGAGCTGTTTTTT. Protein: CASSLDGGTGELFF.

The V gene is TRBV27, the J gene TRBJ2-3; weak D call: TRBD1 (6 bases). V lost 5 bases, J lost 6 bases, and 15 bases lay in between. Germline V lookup: CDR1 MNHEY, CDR2 SMNVEV (reference sequence). The CDR3 has 14 residues. DNA of the CDR3: TGTGCCAGCAGTAGAGTCCTGGGGGCGGATACGCAGTATTTT. The encoded protein is CASSRVLGADTQYF.

This clonotype was picked up a small number of times. The V call is TRBV5-1, the J call TRBJ2-1; unclear D gene. The V gene lost 0 bases and the J gene lost 9 bases, with 13 bases spanning the gap. In germline, CDR1 is SGHRS, CDR2 YFSETQ. The CDR3 is 14 amino acids. The DNA for the CDR3 is TGCGCCAGCAGCTTGGAATATGTTTTAATTGAGCAGTTCTTC. Protein sequence: CASSLEYVLIEQFF.

This clonotype was detected a few times. The genes are TRBV7-2 and TRBJ2-5; TRBD2 agrees at 9 bases. V lost 5 bases to trimming and J lost 1 base; unmatched junction nucleotides: 8. Germline CDR1 SGHTA, CDR2 FQGNSA. The CDR3 runs to 16 residues. The CDR3 is CASSPPQTSGQETQYF. The DNA of the CDR3 is TGTGCCAGCAGCCCACCACAGACTAGCGGCCAAGAGACCCAGTACTTC.

This clonotype was counted between two and nine times. The chain is built from TRBV7-8 and TRBJ2-5; D may be TRBD1 or TRBD2 (6 bases each). Germline-derived CDR1 and CDR2 are SGHVS and FQNEAQ. The CDR3 has 16 amino acids. Deletions cut 1 base from V and 5 bases from J, with 17 bases between. The CDR3 protein is CASSLGAGGRGETQYF. CDR3 in DNA: TGTGCCAGCAGCTTAGGGGCTGGGGGGCGCGGGGAGACCCAGTACTTC.

This clonotype was observed many times. The rearrangement uses TRBV7-9 and TRBJ1-1; a possible D gene is TRBD1 (6 bases). The CDR3 sequence is 13 residues long. V was trimmed by 3 bases and J by 11 bases, leaving 16 bases between them. Germline CDR1 is SEHNR and CDR2 is FQNEAQ (reference sequence). CDR3 loop: CASSLDDGTSAFF. CDR3 sequence (DNA): TGTGCCAGCAGCTTGGACGACGGGACAAGTGCTTTCTTT.

In this sample, this clonotype turned up a few times. The gene calls are TRBV5-4 and TRBJ2-5, with 9 bases lining up with TRBD2. Per the germline V gene, CDR1 is SGHNT and CDR2 is YYREEE (reference sequence). This CDR3 contains 16 residues. With V trimmed by 1 base and J by 1 base, 5 bases remained unmatched. CDR3 sequence (DNA): TGTGCCAGCAGCTTGAGTAGCGGGGGTACCCAAGAGACCCAGTACTTC. Translating gives CASSLSSGGTQETQYF.

This clonotype was observed a few times. J is TRBJ2-4 and V is TRBV20-1; D is ambiguous. CDR1 DFQATT and CDR2 SNEGSKA come from the germline V gene (reference sequence). CDR3 length: 15 amino acids. V lost 4 bases, J lost 4 bases, and 17 bases lay in between. CDR3 sequence: CSANPTPERKNIQYF. The CDR3 nucleotides read TGCAGTGCTAACCCGACTCCAGAAAGGAAAAACATTCAGTACTTC.

Many counts were recorded for this clonotype. This rearrangement joins TRBV12-3 or TRBV12-4 to TRBJ2-5, with D uncertain. V was clipped by 5 bases and J by 1 base, with 8 bases between them. The CDR3 length is 13 residues. Here the CDR3 reads CASSHRVQETQYF. In nucleotides, the CDR3 is TGTGCCAGCAGTCACCGGGTCCAAGAGACCCAGTACTTC.

At least ten counts were recorded for this clonotype. This rearrangement joins TRBV12-3 or TRBV12-4 to TRBJ1-1; D perhaps matches TRBD1 (5 bases). V was trimmed by 3 bases and J by 5 bases, leaving 13 bases between them. CDR3 size: 14 residues. CDR3 nucleotides: TGTGCCAGCAGTTTCGGTGGGGCGCGAACTGAAGCTTTCTTT. Its protein is CASSFGGARTEAFF.

This clonotype was seen more than once but under ten times. The chain couples TRBV5-4 to TRBJ2-2; 7 bases fit TRBD1. The CDR3 runs 17 residues. Germline V gene data show CDR1 as SGHNT and CDR2 as YYREEE (reference sequence). V lost 6 bases, J lost 7 bases, and 18 bases stayed unmatched. CDR3 nucleotide sequence: TGTGCCAGCATGGGCGAACTGACAGGGCCTCTCGGCGGGGAGCTGTTTTTT. The encoded protein is CASMGELTGPLGGELFF.

The rearrangement uses TRBV20-1 and TRBJ2-3; D not certain. This CDR3 has 15 amino acids. V was shortened by 3 bases and J by 2 bases, with 15 bases between the two germline ends. The V gene's germline CDR1 is DFQATT and CDR2 SNEGSKA (reference sequence). The CDR3 here is CSARKSRGHTDTQYF. The CDR3 DNA is TGCAGTGCTAGGAAATCTCGCGGTCACACAGATACGCAGTATTTT.

Only a few counts were recorded for this clonotype. J is TRBJ2-7 and V is TRBV18; maybe TRBD2 (6 bases). CDR1 KGHSH and CDR2 LQKENI come from the germline V gene. V was pared by 0 bases and J by 1 base, with 13 bases between. The CDR3 runs to 16 residues. The CDR3 DNA reads TGTGCCAGCTCACCACCGGGTGGGAGCGGGTCCTACGAGCAGTACTTC. Amino acid sequence: CASSPPGGSGSYEQYF.

V and J are TRBV28 and TRBJ2-7, with 9 nucleotides matching TRBD1. J gave up 5 bases and V 6 bases, and 11 bases lay outside the gene matches. The CDR3 runs to 15 residues. Germline V lookup: CDR1 MDHEN, CDR2 SYDVKM. CDR3 protein: CASRSDRGALNEQYF. The CDR3 region has the DNA TGTGCCAGCAGGTCGGACAGGGGAGCCCTGAACGAGCAGTACTTC.

The chain couples TRBV11-2 to TRBJ2-7, with 7 bases lining up with TRBD2. Trimming cost V 6 bases and J 4 bases; bases outside gene matches: 9. CDR3 length equals 14 residues. Germline V gene lookup returns CDR1 SGHAT and CDR2 FQNNGV. The DNA for the CDR3 is TGTGCCAGCAGTTCCGGCGGGAGAGGATACGAGCAGTACTTC. Translating it yields CASSSGGRGYEQYF.

The chain employs TRBV2 and TRBJ1-1, with D uncertain. Trimming left V 3 bases short and J 0 bases short, with 8 bases between. The CDR3 consists of 14 residues. Germline assignment: CDR1 SNHLY and CDR2 FYNNEI. For the CDR3, the DNA is TGTGCCAGCAGTGAGCTCGGACTGAACACTGAAGCTTTCTTT. Translating gives CASSELGLNTEAFF.

The sample holds a few counts of this clonotype. The J gene is TRBJ2-7, the V gene TRBV14; 9 bases align to TRBD1. The CDR3 covers 15 residues. V dropped 3 bases and J dropped 3; count of bases not matched to a gene: 6. Germline CDR1 and CDR2: SGHDN and FVKESK. The CDR3 DNA reads TGTGCCAGCAGCCACGGACAGGGGCCAAGCTACGAGCAGTACTTC. Translating it yields CASSHGQGPSYEQYF.